Listed below are T cell receptor beta chains from one sample, sequenced in a study of PD-L1 blockade in urothelial cancer. TCRdb's copy holds only in-frame clones and misses some; the assay was immunoSEQ multiplex PCR. Here the sample spans some 40,000 clones, about nine tenths being singletons. Specimen: PBMCs, collected around atezolizumab (anti-PD-L1) treatment. Source of these receptors: a man between 65 and 79 years old with urothelial cancer. The CDR3 runs from the conserved cysteine through the conserved F or W. Each record gives: J gene, V gene, D gene, clone size, CDR3 protein, CDR3 DNA. A D gene is named only where the DNA matches it firmly. Where a row states a size, it is once, few, many or the class of an expanded clone; other rows omit it.

j_call: TRBJ2-3
v_call: TRBV5-1
d_call: -
clone_size: -
cdr3_aa: CASRWAAQGTQYF
cdr3_nt: TGCGCCAGCAGATGGGCGGCACAGGGTACGCAGTATTTT

j_call: TRBJ1-5
v_call: TRBV21-1
d_call: -
clone_size: once
cdr3_aa: CASSNLGRGGNQPQHF
cdr3_nt: TGTGCCAGCAGCAACCTAGGCAGGGGGGGCAATCAGCCCCAGCATTTT

j_call: TRBJ2-3
v_call: TRBV6-1
d_call: -
clone_size: once
cdr3_aa: CAGAARDFIAHTQYF
cdr3_nt: TGTGCCGGGGCAGCCCGGGACTTCATAGCGCATACGCAGTATTTT

j_call: TRBJ2-5
v_call: TRBV10-3
d_call: -
clone_size: -
cdr3_aa: CAISESGAQETQYF
cdr3_nt: TGTGCCATCAGTGAGTCGGGGGCACAAGAGACCCAGTACTTC

j_call: TRBJ2-7
v_call: TRBV11-2
d_call: TRBD2
clone_size: -
cdr3_aa: CASSQRPGTSGRAYEQYF
cdr3_nt: TGTGCCAGCAGCCAACGTCCCGGGACTAGCGGGAGGGCCTACGAGCAGTACTTC

j_call: TRBJ2-6
v_call: TRBV6-1
d_call: -
clone_size: -
cdr3_aa: CASSERISSWRGGSRANVLTF
cdr3_nt: TGTGCCAGCAGTGAACGAATTAGTAGCTGGAGGGGGGGCTCTCGGGCCAACGTCCTGACTTTC

j_call: TRBJ2-1
v_call: TRBV15
d_call: TRBD1
clone_size: -
cdr3_aa: CATRNRGLSGNEQFF
cdr3_nt: TGTGCCACCAGAAACAGGGGCTTGAGCGGCAATGAGCAGTTCTTC

j_call: TRBJ2-2
v_call: TRBV5-5
d_call: -
clone_size: -
cdr3_aa: CASSSAAAWAGELFF
cdr3_nt: TGTGCCAGCAGCTCGGCGGCAGCATGGGCCGGGGAGCTGTTTTTT

j_call: TRBJ2-3
v_call: TRBV19
d_call: TRBD2
clone_size: -
cdr3_aa: CASSSRLAGGLVNTQYF
cdr3_nt: TGTGCCAGTAGTTCCAGACTAGCGGGAGGGCTAGTGAATACGCAGTATTTT

j_call: TRBJ2-1
v_call: TRBV7-8
d_call: -
clone_size: -
cdr3_aa: CASASDRTNEQFF
cdr3_nt: TGTGCCAGCGCTTCGGACAGAACCAATGAGCAGTTCTTC

j_call: TRBJ2-1
v_call: TRBV7-3
d_call: TRBD2
clone_size: -
cdr3_aa: CASSLVAGFSYNEQFF
cdr3_nt: TGTGCCAGCAGCTTGGTAGCGGGATTCTCCTACAATGAGCAGTTCTTC

j_call: TRBJ2-3
v_call: TRBV29-1
d_call: TRBD2
clone_size: -
cdr3_aa: CSVASGSSTDTQYF
cdr3_nt: TGCAGCGTTGCTAGCGGGTCGAGCACAGATACGCAGTATTTT

j_call: TRBJ2-1
v_call: TRBV6-1
d_call: TRBD2
clone_size: -
cdr3_aa: CASSEGGKEQFF
cdr3_nt: TGTGCCAGCAGTGAGGGGGGGAAGGAGCAGTTCTTC

j_call: TRBJ2-7
v_call: TRBV6-5
d_call: TRBD1
clone_size: -
cdr3_aa: CASREPGQGPPYF
cdr3_nt: TGTGCCAGCAGGGAACCGGGACAGGGTCCCCCGTACTTC

j_call: TRBJ2-3
v_call: TRBV30
d_call: TRBD2
clone_size: medium-sized
cdr3_aa: CAWTQTSGSADTQYF
cdr3_nt: TGTGCCTGGACCCAGACTAGCGGGAGTGCGGATACGCAGTATTTT

j_call: TRBJ2-7
v_call: TRBV9
d_call: TRBD1
clone_size: -
cdr3_aa: CASSVAGDRGRDEQYF
cdr3_nt: TGTGCCAGCAGCGTAGCGGGGGACAGGGGGCGCGACGAGCAGTACTTC

j_call: TRBJ2-3
v_call: TRBV13
d_call: TRBD2
clone_size: -
cdr3_aa: CASSGGTSGTLSYTDTQYF
cdr3_nt: TGTGCCAGCAGCGGAGGGACTAGCGGCACCCTATCATACACAGATACGCAGTATTTT

j_call: TRBJ1-4
v_call: TRBV7-9
d_call: TRBD1
clone_size: -
cdr3_aa: CASSGTGAANEKLFF
cdr3_nt: TGTGCCAGCAGCGGCACAGGGGCAGCTAATGAAAAACTGTTTTTT

j_call: TRBJ1-5
v_call: TRBV5-6
d_call: TRBD1
clone_size: once
cdr3_aa: CASSLEGGGQPQHF
cdr3_nt: TGTGCCAGCAGCTTGGAAGGGGGCGGTCAGCCCCAGCATTTT

j_call: TRBJ2-1
v_call: TRBV5-8
d_call: -
clone_size: once
cdr3_aa: CASTRDTSYNEQFF
cdr3_nt: TGTGCCAGCACAAGGGACACCTCCTACAATGAGCAGTTCTTC

j_call: TRBJ2-1
v_call: TRBV7-3
d_call: -
clone_size: -
cdr3_aa: CASSLTWSSYNEQFF
cdr3_nt: TGTGCCAGCAGCTTAACTTGGAGCTCCTACAATGAGCAGTTCTTC

j_call: TRBJ1-1
v_call: TRBV7-2
d_call: TRBD1
clone_size: -
cdr3_aa: CASSLYQGASTEAFF
cdr3_nt: TGTGCCAGCAGCTTATATCAGGGGGCGTCGACTGAAGCTTTCTTT

j_call: TRBJ1-5
v_call: TRBV5-5
d_call: -
clone_size: -
cdr3_aa: CASSLWGGNQPQHF
cdr3_nt: TGTGCCAGCAGCTTGTGGGGGGGCAATCAGCCCCAGCATTTT

j_call: TRBJ2-3
v_call: TRBV9
d_call: TRBD2
clone_size: -
cdr3_aa: CASSLQAGEPDTQYF
cdr3_nt: TGTGCCAGCAGCCTACAAGCGGGAGAGCCAGATACGCAGTATTTT

j_call: TRBJ1-2
v_call: TRBV20-1
d_call: -
clone_size: few
cdr3_aa: CSARTLTSYTF
cdr3_nt: TGCAGTGCTAGAACCCTGACAAGCTACACCTTC

j_call: TRBJ2-7
v_call: TRBV27
d_call: TRBD1
clone_size: -
cdr3_aa: CASRSPRQGSYEQYF
cdr3_nt: TGTGCCAGCAGGAGCCCTAGACAGGGTTCCTACGAGCAGTACTTC

j_call: TRBJ2-3
v_call: TRBV28
d_call: TRBD1
clone_size: -
cdr3_aa: CASSPSLDRVYTDTQYF
cdr3_nt: TGTGCCAGCAGTCCTTCTCTCGACAGGGTATACACAGATACGCAGTATTTT

j_call: TRBJ1-1
v_call: TRBV6-5
d_call: -
clone_size: -
cdr3_aa: CASRTQGRSEAFF
cdr3_nt: TGTGCCAGCCGGACGCAGGGGCGGTCTGAAGCTTTCTTT

j_call: TRBJ2-3
v_call: TRBV4-2
d_call: -
clone_size: -
cdr3_aa: CASSQRRDTQYF
cdr3_nt: TGTGCCAGCAGCCAGAGGCGAGATACGCAGTATTTT

j_call: TRBJ1-2
v_call: TRBV7-9
d_call: -
clone_size: -
cdr3_aa: CASSLGQINYGYTF
cdr3_nt: TGTGCCAGCAGCTTAGGACAGATTAACTATGGCTACACCTTC

j_call: TRBJ2-7
v_call: TRBV28
d_call: -
clone_size: -
cdr3_aa: CASSLSRERSSYEQYF
cdr3_nt: TGTGCCAGCAGTTTATCAAGGGAGAGGAGCTCCTACGAGCAGTACTTC

j_call: TRBJ2-5
v_call: TRBV2
d_call: TRBD2
clone_size: -
cdr3_aa: CAGRTSGSWETQYF
cdr3_nt: TGTGCCGGACGGACTAGCGGGAGTTGGGAGACCCAGTACTTC

j_call: TRBJ2-1
v_call: TRBV5-1
d_call: -
clone_size: -
cdr3_aa: CASSLDGERYNEQFF
cdr3_nt: TGCGCCAGCAGCTTGGACGGGGAGCGTTACAATGAGCAGTTCTTC

j_call: TRBJ1-1
v_call: TRBV5-1
d_call: -
clone_size: -
cdr3_aa: CASSSGQNTEAFF
cdr3_nt: TGCGCCAGCAGCTCTGGACAGAACACTGAAGCTTTCTTT

j_call: TRBJ2-7
v_call: TRBV28
d_call: -
clone_size: -
cdr3_aa: CAILTGPYEQYF
cdr3_nt: TGTGCCATTCTGACAGGACCCTACGAGCAGTACTTC

j_call: TRBJ2-5
v_call: TRBV6-5
d_call: -
clone_size: -
cdr3_aa: CASRKGQLHQETQYF
cdr3_nt: TGTGCCAGCAGGAAAGGACAGCTTCATCAAGAGACCCAGTACTTC

j_call: TRBJ2-7
v_call: TRBV6-6
d_call: -
clone_size: -
cdr3_aa: CASSPMVEGGEQYF
cdr3_nt: TGTGCCAGCAGCCCCATGGTAGAAGGGGGAGAGCAGTACTTC

j_call: TRBJ2-1
v_call: TRBV5-1
d_call: -
clone_size: -
cdr3_aa: CASSFSVDNEQFF
cdr3_nt: TGCGCCAGCAGCTTCTCGGTAGACAATGAGCAGTTCTTC

j_call: TRBJ2-3
v_call: TRBV6-5
d_call: -
clone_size: -
cdr3_aa: CASSWASTDTQYF
cdr3_nt: TGTGCCAGCAGTTGGGCAAGCACAGATACGCAGTATTTT

j_call: TRBJ2-7
v_call: TRBV7-9
d_call: TRBD2
clone_size: -
cdr3_aa: CASSPRTSGYEQYF
cdr3_nt: TGTGCCAGCAGCCCACGCACTAGCGGCTACGAGCAGTACTTC

j_call: TRBJ2-5
v_call: TRBV2
d_call: -
clone_size: -
cdr3_aa: CASSDRFQETQYF
cdr3_nt: TGTGCCAGCAGTGACAGATTTCAAGAGACCCAGTACTTC